What follows is one TCR beta chain and its context. Libraries were prepared by immunoSEQ multiplex PCR; TCRdb keeps only in-frame clonotypes and omits some of them. The table has about 76,000 clones, roughly 88% seen once; the top ten hold 9.5% to 13%. The entry originates in a study of T cell responses to AZD1222 COVID-19 vaccine. The starting material was peripheral blood, obtained on day 0 of AZD1222 vaccination. The clonotype was recovered from an adult in good health.

CDR3 amino acids: CASSSRAGGRDEQFF. The CDR3 region has the DNA TGTGCCAGTAGTTCCCGTGCAGGGGGGCGGGATGAGCAGTTCTTC. V gene TRBV19 combines with J gene TRBJ2-1; D perhaps matches TRBD1 (7 bases). Trimming removed 5 bases from V and 8 bases from J, with 19 bases in between. From germline, CDR1 is LNHDA and CDR2 SQIVND (reference sequence). The CDR3 loop spans 15 amino acids.